This TCR beta chain was recovered during a study of cytomegalovirus exposure and HLA in healthy donors. Study details: An early data release held approximately 80 million unique TCRs from HLA-typed donors. Study results and limitations: Cytomegalovirus-associated TCR beta chains were listed, numbering roughly 150. Among immune exposure information, only CMV serostatus was available. Most TCRs appeared rarely, but some public TCRs recurred in many donors.

PCR amplification relied on 60 Vbeta primers (plus 13 Jbeta primers). TCRdb keeps only in-frame clones here, not all; method: immunoSEQ multiplex PCR. This repertoire shows 90,000 to 120,000 clones, 84% found once; its top ten account for roughly 1.2%. The germline V gene encodes CDR1 SEHNR and CDR2 FQNEAQ (reference sequence). The CDR3 is 16 amino acids. This clone has just one count. No antigen is known for it. A read error may produce the germline difference seen at one junction end. The sequence came from a woman aged 18-29 years in good health and CMV-seronegative. Sequencing was carried out using PBMCs. V usage is TRBV7-9 and J usage is TRBJ2-3, with D possibly TRBD2 on 6 matching bases. CDR3 in amino acids: CSSSSGSGASTDTQYF. DNA of the CDR3: TGTTCCAGCAGTTCGGGTTCGGGAGCGAGTACAGATACGCAGTATTTT. The complete variable domain, with remaining parts taken from reference TRBV7-9 and TRBJ2-3, reads DTGVSQNPRHKITKRGQNVTFRCDPISEHNRLYWYRQTLGQGPEFLTYFQNEAQLEKSRLLSDRFSAERPKGSFSTLEIQRTEQGDSAMYLCSSSSGSGASTDTQYFGPGTRLTVL.